What follows are 21 T cell receptor beta chains derived from one specimen sequenced in a study of CD8+ T cells in alopecia areata. The sequencing template was cDNA reverse transcribed from extracted RNA. This table comes from immunoSEQ multiplex PCR, and its TCRdb copy is limited to in-frame clones, with some not included. The data hold 150,000 to 200,000 clones, with about three fifths observed a single time. The treatment is: oral pan-JAK inhibitor, 5-10 mg twice daily. Sequenced here: CD4+ T cells sorted from blood, sampled at week 24, from a patient treated with tofacitinib. The source is a human donor with alopecia areata.

The chain is built from TRBV11-2 and TRBJ2-3, with 8 bases lining up with TRBD2. V lost 2 bases and J lost 0; bases outside the gene matches: 4. Germline V lookup: CDR1 SGHAT, CDR2 FQNNGV. The CDR3 loop spans 16 amino acids. The CDR3 nucleotides read TGTGCCAGCAGCTTAAAACTAGCGGATAGCACAGATACGCAGTATTTT. The encoded protein is CASSLKLADSTDTQYF.

The V gene is TRBV11-2, the J gene TRBJ1-6, with a tentative D call TRBD1 (6 bases). The CDR3 totals 13 residues. CDR1 and CDR2 (germline): SGHAT, FQNNGV. Trimming shortened V by 3 bases and J by 11 bases, and 11 bases separated the two germline ends. CDR3 nucleotides: TGTGCCAGCAGCTTGAACAGGGCTGCACCCCTCCACTTT. It specifies CASSLNRAAPLHF.

This clone was counted only a few times. The chain uses TRBV5-6 and TRBJ2-1; possible D gene TRBD1, 5 bases. CDR1 is SGHDT and CDR2 is YYEEEE in the germline V gene. CDR3 length: 16 residues. The V and J ends lost 0 bases and 0 bases respectively, with 10 bases between them. The CDR3 coding sequence is TGTGCCAGCAGCTTGGAGGGGCCCAACTCCTACAATGAGCAGTTCTTC. Its protein is CASSLEGPNSYNEQFF.

The rearrangement uses TRBV18 and TRBJ1-5; D may be TRBD1 (5 bases). The CDR3 contains 14 residues. V was pared by 6 bases and J by 4 bases, with 13 bases between. Germline CDR1 reads KGHSH; CDR2 reads LQKENI. The CDR3 sequence is CASSGTGRNQPQHF. In DNA, the CDR3 is TGTGCCAGCTCCGGGACCGGGAGGAATCAGCCCCAGCATTTT.

This chain links TRBV27 with TRBJ1-5; possible D gene TRBD1, 5 bases. Germline CDR1 MNHEY, CDR2 SMNVEV (reference sequence). The ends were cut back, 5 bases at V and 3 bases at J, with 11 bases in the middle. The CDR3 length is 14 residues. CDR3 protein: CASSRQGDNQPQHF. CDR3 coding DNA: TGTGCCAGCAGTCGGCAGGGTGACAATCAGCCCCAGCATTTT.

This chain joins TRBV30 and TRBJ1-1; 7 bases match TRBD1. Germline assignment: CDR1 GTSNPN and CDR2 SVGIG (reference sequence). Trimming cost V 2 bases and J 5 bases; bases outside gene matches: 11. CDR3 length: 15 amino acids. CDR3 in DNA: TGTGCCTGGAGTAAGGGGGCCTTTAGGGGGACTGAAGCTTTCTTT. It codes for CAWSKGAFRGTEAFF.

V is TRBV7-2 and J is TRBJ1-2; D not certain. The CDR3 runs 12 residues. V dropped 5 bases and J dropped 2 bases, with 6 bases sitting between them. Looked up from germline, CDR1 is SGHTA and CDR2 is FQGNSA. The CDR3 sequence: CASSPGNYGYTF. The CDR3 DNA reads as TGTGCCAGCAGCCCCGGGAACTATGGCTACACCTTC.

This clone was found once. The chain joins TRBV4-1 to TRBJ1-2; D unclear. Germline lookup yields CDR1 MGHRA and CDR2 YSYEKL. The CDR3 is 14 residues long. V was pared by 2 bases and J by 4 bases, with 11 bases between. In DNA, the CDR3 is TGCGCCAGCAGCCAACTGGGCCAGACCTATGGCTACACCTTC. Translating gives CASSQLGQTYGYTF.

The table lists this clone with a count of one. This chain's CDR3 is CSVEPQGGTEAFF. The CDR3 bases are TGCAGCGTTGAACCCCAGGGGGGGACTGAAGCTTTCTTT. V gene TRBV29-1 combines with J gene TRBJ1-1, with 7 bases matching TRBD1. The junction had 5 bases not matched to a gene; V was cut back by 2 bases and J by 5 bases. Germline CDR1 reads SQVTM; CDR2 reads ANQGSEA. This CDR3 has 13 amino acids.

The V and J genes are TRBV4-3 and TRBJ2-6, with 8 bases fitting TRBD1. CDR3 length: 19 residues. Germline values: CDR1 LGHNA, CDR2 YSLEER. V was pared by 3 bases and J by 3 bases, with 13 bases of the junction left unmatched. This CDR3 reads CASSQSLGQGAVGANVLTF. As DNA, the CDR3 is TGCGCCAGCAGCCAGAGTTTGGGGCAGGGGGCGGTTGGGGCCAACGTCCTGACTTTC.

The chain employs TRBV30 and TRBJ1-1, with 9 bases fitting TRBD1. J was trimmed by 3 bases and V by 8 bases; bases with no gene match: 7. CDR1 and CDR2 from the germline V gene are GTSNPN and SVGIG (reference sequence). The CDR3 is 13 residues long. In nucleotides, the CDR3 is TGTGCCGGGACAGGGCTTAGGGACACTGAAGCTTTCTTT. Amino acid sequence: CAGTGLRDTEAFF.

This clone has a single count. This chain connects TRBV6-5 to TRBJ1-1, with a possible D match to TRBD1 (5 bases). Trimming stripped 4 bases from V and 1 base from J, with 10 bases between. The CDR3 totals 14 residues. Looked up from germline, CDR1 is MNHEY and CDR2 is SVGAGI. CDR3 in amino acids: CASSWGTENTEAFF. The DNA of the CDR3 is TGTGCCAGCAGTTGGGGGACCGAGAACACTGAAGCTTTCTTT.

In its sample, this clone was seen once. The rearrangement links TRBV18 to TRBJ2-5; a weak D match, TRBD2 (6 bases). V was trimmed by 5 bases and J by 9 bases, leaving 19 bases between them. CDR1 and CDR2 (germline): KGHSH, LQKENI. The CDR3 is made up of 14 amino acids. The CDR3 sequence: CASSSSPSRESQYF. CDR3 sequence (DNA): TGTGCCAGCTCATCATCGCCATCCCGGGAGTCCCAGTACTTC. The full variable domain, its missing parts supplied by reference TRBV18 and TRBJ2-5, is NAGVMQNPRHLVRRRGQEARLRCSPMKGHSHVYWYRQLPEEGLKFMVYLQKENIIDESGMPKERFSAEFPKEGPSILRIQQVVRGDSAAYFCASSSSPSRESQYFGPGTRLLVL.

V usage is TRBV25-1 and J usage is TRBJ2-7, with TRBD1 matching 7 bases. With V trimmed by 4 bases and J by 2 bases, 14 bases remained unmatched. Germline loops: CDR1 MGHDK, CDR2 SYGVNS. The CDR3 has 17 amino acids. The CDR3 is CASSALGQALNPYEQYF. The CDR3 coding sequence is TGTGCCAGCAGTGCCTTAGGACAGGCTTTAAATCCCTACGAGCAGTACTTC.

This clone was observed a handful of times. This chain joins TRBV27 and TRBJ1-2; the D gene is possibly TRBD1 (5 bases). The V end was cut by 3 bases, the J end by 0 bases, with 11 bases between. Germline values: CDR1 MNHEY, CDR2 SMNVEV (reference sequence). CDR3 length: 15 amino acids. In DNA, the CDR3 is TGTGCCAGCAGTTTGGGGCTTTCGGCTAACTATGGCTACACCTTC. Its translation: CASSLGLSANYGYTF.

The rearrangement joins TRBV29-1 to TRBJ2-5, with 9 bases identical to TRBD1. Germline V gene lookup returns CDR1 SQVTM and CDR2 ANQGSEA. CDR3 size: 13 residues. Germline trimming cut 5 bases from V and 5 bases from J; bases unmatched to any gene: 6. As DNA, the CDR3 is TGCAGCGTTTACAGGGGGCTTGAGGAGACCCAGTACTTC. It yields the protein CSVYRGLEETQYF.

The V gene is TRBV9, the J gene TRBJ1-5; D gene ambiguous. V was pared by 2 bases and J by 6 bases, with 12 bases between. Germline CDR1 reads SGDLS; CDR2 reads YYNGEE. The length of the CDR3 is 14 residues. The CDR3 loop reads CASSVSGEFQPQHF. The DNA of the CDR3 is TGTGCCAGCAGCGTCAGCGGGGAATTTCAGCCCCAGCATTTT.

This chain uses TRBV7-2 with TRBJ2-3; TRBD2 agrees at 7 bases. This CDR3 has 16 amino acids. The trim removed 4 bases at V and 3 bases at J, leaving 10 bases unmatched. Germline V CDR1 and CDR2: SGHTA, FQGNSA. Here the CDR3 reads CASSSMGGTGTDTQYF. The CDR3 DNA is TGTGCCAGCAGCTCCATGGGGGGGACCGGGACAGATACGCAGTATTTT.

V is TRBV29-1 and J is TRBJ1-1; D not resolved. V gave up 4 bases and J gave up 4 bases, with 10 bases separating them. The CDR3 totals 12 residues. Germline CDR1 reads SQVTM; CDR2 reads ANQGSEA. In DNA form, the CDR3 reads TGCAGCGTTGTGGGGTGGAGCACTGAAGCTTTCTTT. It translates to CSVVGWSTEAFF.

This clone occurred a few times. V gene TRBV7-2 combines with J gene TRBJ2-3; 8 positions agree with TRBD2. Germline V gene sequence: CDR1 SGHTA, CDR2 FQGNSA. V was pared by 5 bases and J by 3 bases, with 7 bases of the junction left unmatched. This CDR3 comprises 15 residues. CDR3 region: CASSPRRGVTDTQYF. The CDR3 DNA follows: TGTGCCAGCAGCCCCCGGCGGGGGGTTACAGATACGCAGTATTTT.

This clone was seen ten or more times. The genes are TRBV7-2 and TRBJ1-2; 8 bases align to TRBD1. Germline lookup yields CDR1 SGHTA and CDR2 FQGNSA. The CDR3 has 15 residues. Unmatched junction bases numbered 11, after V lost 5 bases and J lost 6 bases. The CDR3 DNA reads as TGTGCCAGCAGCCCCTCCCGTGGACAGGGTAATGGCTACACCTTC. Protein sequence: CASSPSRGQGNGYTF.